The entry that follows covers one T cell receptor beta chain sequence. Which antigen it targets is not known. No base qualities exist here, and no much larger clone lies one base off it. These data are taken from a study of blood T cell repertoires in COVID-19 (dated by TCRdb to between 2020 and 2021). At the level of the whole study: The collaborator samples originated in the United States, Italy and Spain and spanned the acute and convalescent phases of COVID-19. The material from the prospective study consisted of cDNA or gDNA derived from T cells, B-cell-depleted T cells, or PBMCs. The repertoires were released in a freely available public database intended as a resource for research on the immune response to SARS-CoV-2. Subjects who had been exposed to COVID-19, were actively infected with it, or had recovered from it provided the deeply sampled blood TCRbeta repertoires that made up the dataset. Sample metadata almost always included a de-identified subject ID, COVID-19 status, age in years and sex. HLA class I and class II types, where available, came from metadata supplied by the sample provider rather than from assay-based typing. The samples were drawn from two sources: the first 160 participants of the ongoing ImmuneRACE study, and over 1,000 subjects contributed by 6 global collaborators.

The immunoSEQ Assay, a bias-controlled multiplex PCR, was used to amplify TCRbeta CDR3 regions from genomic DNA. The study's own analysis went as follows. The number of nucleated cells in each sample was estimated by amplification of reference gene primers within the assay. To quantify the absolute abundance of each unique TCRbeta CDR3 rearrangement, sequence reads were collapsed and filtered. For each sample, productive Simpson clonality was calculated as the square root of Simpson's diversity index over productive rearrangements. TCRdb mirrors the immuneACCESS table, restricted to in-frame sequences. Some clones are absent from its copies; in checked studies, under half trace to an unresolved V gene, and the reason for the others is unknown. Clone size and V and J calls were adopted from that table, with D and trimming inferred from the DNA. The sample table shows about 190,000 clones, and around 90% are seen once. The leading ten clones occupy around 0.63% of the sample.

The research as a whole found: The amount of clinical and demographic metadata varied by source and participant and was provided uncurated.

Collaborating institutions collected whole blood in K2EDTA tubes following their own protocols. For TCRbeta analysis, collaborator samples were shipped as frozen whole blood, as isolated PBMCs, or as DNA extracted from either sample type. The receptor's source is a man in his forties or fifties with acute or convalescent COVID-19. The sequenced material came from peripheral blood.

The encoded CDR3 is CASRSRDRGHGYTF. The sequence in DNA is TGTGCCAGCAGAAGCCGCGACAGGGGGCATGGCTACACCTTC. This chain is built from TRBV6-1 and TRBJ1-2; TRBD1 lines up with 10 middle nucleotides. The germline V end is reduced by 6 bases and the J end by 6 bases; junction bases left unmatched: 7. The germline V gene sets CDR1 to MNHNS and CDR2 to SASEGT. The CDR3, from cysteine to phenylalanine, totals 14 residues. Only the CDR3 DNA is retained, 42 bases long and in frame from the first base.